This T cell receptor beta chain was observed in a study of cytomegalovirus exposure and HLA in healthy donors. Researchers ran the PCR with 60 Vbeta and 13 Jbeta primers. Sequenced by immunoSEQ multiplex PCR; TCRdb stores in-frame clones only, minus some. The table has over 70,000 clones, 70% seen once. This CDR3 has 13 residues. The J segment lost 7 bases and the V segment lost 4 bases, leaving 6 bases of the junction unmatched. The germline gives CDR1 SGHDN, CDR2 FVKESK. This clonotype was obtained from a woman between 50 and 59 years old in good health and CMV-seropositive. This chain links TRBV14 with TRBJ1-2, with 7 bases matching TRBD1. Sequencing was done on a sample of PBMCs. CDR3 in amino acids: CASSLTGAGGYTF. CDR3 coding DNA: TGTGCCAGCAGCCTCACAGGGGCGGGTGGCTACACCTTC.